This TCR beta chain originates from a study of human T cells and chemical hapten exposure. This clonotype was seen many times. Time point meaning: pre-sensitization, week 0. Treatment specified: therapeutic diphenylcyclopropenone sensitization with weekly scalp DPC. The germline V gene has CDR1 MNHNS and CDR2 SASEGT. This CDR3 contains 13 residues. J was trimmed by 8 bases and V by 7 bases; bases with no gene match: 7. TCRdb passed the RACE reads through MiXCR, listing each CDR3 protein once. The sample lists roughly 380,000 distinct CDR3 sequences; 4.5% to 6% were seen once. The sequence was obtained from a woman aged 45-65 years with alopecia areata. Some clones in this sample may be carry-over from other donors' samples. This rearrangement joins TRBV6-1 to TRBJ1-1; 10 bases match TRBD1. The input for sequencing was whole blood, taken in connection with sensitization to the hapten diphenylcyclopropenone (DPC). The chain's CDR3 is CASTLRDRGEAFF. The DNA of the CDR3 is TGTGCCAGCACACTCCGGGACAGGGGCGAAGCTTTCTTT.